The entry below gives a single T cell receptor beta chain sequence along with its context. This record comes from a study of early stage breast cancer tumors. The V gene end was trimmed by 2 bases and the J gene end by 4 bases; junction bases not matched to a gene: 6. CDR3 length equals 15 residues. Germline loops: CDR1 MNHEY, CDR2 SVGAGI. Data came from immunoSEQ multiplex PCR; TCRdb stores just in-frame clones and leaves some out. This sample has approximately 54,000 clones, with 78% found just once. This chain connects TRBV6-5 to TRBJ2-7; 9 bases are a match to TRBD2. Sequenced input: blood. The sequence was collected from a person aged 35-50 years with breast cancer. DNA for the CDR3: TGTGCCAGCAGTTACGGAGGACTAGCGAGTTACGAGCAGTACTTC. This translates into CASSYGGLASYEQYF.